The subject of this entry is one T cell receptor (beta chain). The data stem from a study of T cells expressing NK-cell markers. Germline CDR1 is DFQATT and CDR2 is SNEGSKA (reference sequence). This CDR3 has 13 amino acids. Libraries used 5'RACE template switching adding universal primer site and UMIs. TCRdb re-called the 5' RACE reads and gives one entry per CDR3 protein, without DNA. The sample table includes under 600,000 distinct CDR3 sequences. Sequenced input: blood T cells: a sorted CD56 or NKG2C T cell subset, CD4+ or CD8+ T cells, or bulk PBMC T cells (not recorded which). This receptor was obtained from a woman in her 50s in good health. The rearrangement links TRBV20-1 to TRBJ2-5. CDR3: CSARGSLEETQYF.